This T cell receptor (beta chain) was retrieved from a study of cytomegalovirus exposure and HLA in healthy donors (dated by TCRdb to about 2017). At the level of the whole study: According to an earlier analysis of around 600 of the donors, roughly 180 million T cells yielded some 120 million unique TCR beta sequences and approximately 280 Gb of sequence data. An early release covering roughly 640 HLA-typed donors comprised approximately 300 gigabases of sequencing data and some 79 million unique TCR sequences. Among a few hundred genotyped donors of the cohort, an average of 235,054 unique TCR beta nucleotide sequences were sequenced per donor, 15% to 20% of them non-productive. All discovery cohort repertoires had been generated using a single sequencing platform. Among the roughly 370 genotyped donors, 81% belonged to the genetic ancestry cluster associated with self-reported Caucasian donors. The study combined high-throughput TCR immunosequencing, statistical association of individual TCRs with disease status, and machine learning to predict cytomegalovirus infection status. A later genetic analysis took genome-wide SNP genotypes for about three fifths of the 666 donors and used that subset as a discovery cohort. Donor age, sex, ethnicity and CMV serostatus were compiled alongside the repertoire data. Typing coverage differed by locus: A, B, C, DRB1 and DQB1 were typed in about 620-640 donors, DQA1 in around 500, DPA1 in over 600, and DPB1 in approximately 450. The study aimed to test whether cataloging public T cell receptors could reveal signatures of past pathogen exposure. HLA typing included class I and class II loci at four-digit resolution. A separate validation cohort of roughly 130 different subjects was used in addition to the roughly 670-subject first cohort. The study profiled the T cell repertoires of 666 subjects by immunosequencing and related them to cytomegalovirus serostatus. About five DR-DQ haplotypes were handled as single units for association and clustering, since linkage in the cohort was strong. In the later analysis, no new phenotypic data were used to find candidate immune exposures; instead, reliance was placed on TCR beta sequences and their occurrence across donors. In an earlier analysis of roughly 600 of the donors, high-throughput TCR beta sequencing was used to judge whether each TCR beta V gene segment behaved as functional or pseudogenic. A later analysis re-analyzed previously published TCR beta repertoires from about 730 donors and added high-resolution HLA genotyping to study TCR occurrence patterns.

The cohort was made up of hundreds of healthy bone marrow donors. All cohort members were sampled while nominally healthy, although unrecorded immune exposures were likely present. The donor tested CMV seropositive and was one of the 289 seropositive cohort members. A peripheral blood sample was collected from each donor, and TCR beta sequencing was performed on peripheral blood mononuclear cells. Genomic DNA extraction from the blood cell samples was performed with the Qiagen DNeasy Blood Extraction Kit. Turning to this clone: What antigen it recognizes has not been identified. No base-level quality is on record; no much larger clone is a single base apart.

Libraries were made using the immunoSEQ multiplex PCR assay. A mixture of 60 forward primers for TCR Vbeta segments and 13 reverse primers for TCR Jbeta segments was used in the multiplex PCR. The CDR3 region of rearranged TCR beta genes was amplified from genomic DNA by a multiplex PCR assay. The amplified TCR beta libraries were sequenced on the Illumina HiSeq System as 87-base-pair reads. On the authors' methods: In a later analysis, tens of millions of unique TCR beta chains were counted across the 650 to 700 repertoires, and roughly 9.9 million of these chains were shared by at least two donors. Raw reads were error-corrected and collapsed into unique sequences with a nearest-neighbor algorithm that merged closely related sequences to remove PCR and sequencing errors. V, D and J gene segments were assigned by aligning CDR3 sequences to IMGT reference sequences. Each retained sequence needed at least a six-nucleotide match to both a V gene segment and a J gene segment. A rearrangement counted as productive if the CDR3 had no stop codons and remained in frame with V and J, and every other rearrangement counted as non-productive. CDR3 was defined according to IMGT convention as the region running from the second conserved V-encoded cysteine to the conserved J-encoded phenylalanine. The earlier analysis of about 610 of the donors excluded sequences that lacked an unambiguous match to a single V gene segment. An earlier analysis of 500 to 700 of the donors classified V segments as functional when productive rearrangements were above 56.7% and as segregating when the standard deviation between donors was above 5%. A statistical classification framework was built to diagnose cytomegalovirus status from the catalog of TCR beta chain sequences. In a later analysis, V and J genes were assigned by comparing TCR nucleotide sequences against IMGT/GENE-DB human TR gene sequences. Using the TCRdist pipeline, a later analysis assigned CDR3 sequences along with most-parsimonious VDJ recombination scenarios. A later analysis defined each TCR beta chain by its CDR3 amino acid sequence plus V-gene family, and excluded reads lacking a unique V-gene family. A later analysis removed 592 highly shared, low-generation-probability nucleotide sequences to deal with suspected cross-contamination and a sequencing artifact. For each public chain, a later analysis derived a clonal expansion index from normalized ranks of inferred template counts within each repertoire. In a later analysis, generation probabilities were computed with a VDJ recombination model fitted to out-of-frame rearrangements, and the resulting probabilities were checked against IGoR. A later analysis scored TCR-TCR, TCR-HLA and TCR-CMV co-occurrence with hypergeometric tests, applying a repertoire-size bias correction to TCR pairs. A later analysis estimated false discovery rates by permuting HLA or CMV assignments 20 times. In a later analysis, co-occurring TCRs were grouped with DBSCAN, and TCRdist sequence similarity was added when clustering was performed within HLA-allele-positive subsets. Repertoires with fewer than 30,000 or more than 120,000 public chains were left out of co-occurrence clustering, as were five repertoires with anomalous nucleotide sharing. TCRdb holds this immuneACCESS table with in-frame rearrangements only. Some clones are missing; in checked studies, unresolved V genes explain under half, and the rest has no known cause. That table supplies the V and J calls and clone size; D and trimming were determined from the DNA. The sample profile shows under 200,000 clones; roughly four fifths of them were found once. The top ten clones comprise around 3.5% of the sample.

Trimming at the junction amounts to 0 bases on V and 3 bases on J, and the germline ends lie 6 bases apart. The CDR3 sequence holds 13 residues, the cysteine and phenylalanine included. Just the 39-base CDR3 DNA is kept, in frame starting at base 1. Sequences LNHNV (CDR1) and YYDKDF (CDR2) are obtained from the germline V gene (reference sequence). General study outcomes and caveats: In vitro tests confirmed that a few of the cytomegalovirus-associated TCR beta chains recognize cytomegalovirus antigens. Compared with equally common non-associated chains, HLA-associated TCR beta chains in a later analysis were more clonally expanded and had lower generation probabilities. Seventeen rarely observed V segments, including chromosome 9 orphons, were excluded from the earlier analysis of approximately 600 of the donors because counts were too low. Correlated functional status among segregating V segments might reflect linkage disequilibrium, but an unknown experimental factor could not be ruled out. Strong co-occurrence of HLA alleles, especially DR and DQ, made assigning TCR associations to individual alleles difficult. The study gave a list of about 160 TCR beta chains associated with cytomegalovirus. This cohort had only TCR beta chains sequenced, and the lack of alpha or paired-chain data limited which features could be detected. A further reported finding was that TCR beta sequences accurately predicted the HLA-A and HLA-B alleles for most subjects in the first cohort. According to the authors, the approach could potentially be generalized to other disease states and immunological phenotypes. A later analysis found that TCR association rates varied across HLA loci, with DRB1 alleles showing the most associated TCRs and HLA-C alleles the fewest. Several of the top co-occurrence clusters appeared to be linked to parvovirus B19, influenza, CMV and Epstein-Barr virus, according to a later analysis. The sequencing pipeline was judged likely to have produced a cluster of highly shared sequence variants as a technical artifact. Because HLA typing was unavailable for some donors at each locus, only the typed subset was used in association tests. Roughly uniform sequencing depth across donors was assumed in presence/absence analyses, although this assumption may not hold. In a later genetic analysis, a missense DCLRE1C variant was associated with V-gene and J-gene trimming of TCR beta chains, and the association was replicated in an independent cohort. Broadly in line with IMGT annotations, most TCR beta V segments showed up in productive rearrangements about 90% or about 30% of the time in an earlier analysis of 587 of the donors. Immune exposure information for the cohort was limited to CMV serostatus. In a later analysis, around 17,000 TCR beta sequences were associated with specific HLA alleles at a false discovery rate of 0.05. Compared with the 666-donor mean, donors in an Asian-associated ancestry cluster had fewer N-insertions in productive TCRs, according to a later genetic analysis. In a later analysis, most CMV-associated TCR beta chains were found to appear HLA-restricted, with HLA associations seemingly driven largely by CMV exposure. Some IMGT-functional V segments, including TRBV6-2 and TRBV6-3, could not be told apart with the 87-base-pair reads, so those segments were excluded. Most TCR sequences were observed very rarely across donors, whereas some public TCRs were present in many individuals. The classifier was reported to diagnose cytomegalovirus status with high specificity and sensitivity in both the original and validation cohorts.

The sequencing input was PBMCs. This clonotype was obtained from a man between 35 and 55 years old in good health and CMV-seropositive. Recombination connected TRBV15 to TRBJ2-7; a confident D gene designation cannot be given. The bases read TGTGCCACCAGCAGAGACTCGAGCTACGAGCAGTACTTC. It translates as CATSRDSSYEQYF.